This entry features one TCR beta chain sequence. In the authors' workflow: Amplification with reference gene primers provided the estimates of nucleated cell counts. The table came from immunoSEQ multiplex PCR; TCRdb's copy has only in-frame clones and leaves some out. Clone size and the V and J calls come from that table; the DNA yielded D and trimming. The table records approximately 50,000 clones, 90% to 95% of them present only once. Germline CDR1 LGHNA, CDR2 YNFKEQ. Trimming took off 3 bases at V and 10 bases at J, with 19 bases between the two ends. The CDR3 sequence is 15 residues long. This record belongs to a study of blood T cell repertoires in COVID-19. Study overall: There were acute and convalescent COVID-19 samples, and they came from the United States, Italy and Spain. PBMCs, B-cell-depleted T cells, or T cells provided the cDNA or gDNA that made up the material.

This TCR was sampled from a man aged 50 to 59 with active COVID-19. V gene TRBV4-2 combines with J gene TRBJ2-1; D may be TRBD2 (6 bases). The sequenced sample consisted of peripheral blood. CDR3 amino acids: CASSQRLTGTLEQFF. As DNA, the CDR3 is TGTGCCAGCAGCCAGCGGCTGACCGGGACTTTGGAGCAGTTCTTC.